This entry lists 25 T cell receptor beta chains sequenced from one sample in a study of CD8 T cells in ankylosing spondylitis (dated by TCRdb to about 2017). Library preparation was by 5' RACE. Instrument used: Illumina HiSeq 2500. TCRdb took the public reads, trimmed them with fastp at Q25, ran MiXCR for clone calling and kept in-frame beta chains. Each entry merges the rows of one CDR3 protein and shows their most common DNA and genes. The sample includes about 240,000 distinct CDR3 sequences, with around 9.2% observed a single time. The ten largest clonotypes hold about 6.8% of the sample. Sequencing was carried out using blood, either unsorted or a sorted T cell fraction (not recorded which). These receptors were taken from a male donor with ankylosing spondylitis or in good health (not recorded which).

This clonotype has at least ten counts. This rearrangement joins TRBV20-1 to TRBJ2-1; tentative D call: TRBD2 (6 bases). The CDR3 extends over 14 amino acids. From germline, CDR1 is DFQATT and CDR2 SNEGSKA (reference sequence). V lost 1 base and J 3 bases, leaving 10 bases between the germline ends. CDR3 sequence: CSARVAVGYNEQFF. The CDR3 nucleotides read TGCAGTGCTAGAGTAGCGGTGGGCTACAATGAGCAGTTCTTC.

In its sample, this clonotype was seen many times. The rearrangement links TRBV7-2 to TRBJ2-5; D might be TRBD2 (5 bases). The CDR3 has 16 residues. Trimming took off 2 bases at V and 3 bases at J, with 16 bases between the two ends. Germline lookup yields CDR1 SGHTA and CDR2 FQGNSA. CDR3 DNA sequence: TGTGCCAGCAGCTTAAACGGCGGGCTTGGCAAAGAGACCCAGTACTTC. It yields the protein CASSLNGGLGKETQYF.

This clonotype was observed at least ten times. The chain is built from TRBV6-1 and TRBJ1-4; unclear D gene. The CDR3 is made up of 14 amino acids. CDR1 is MNHNS and CDR2 is SASEGT in the germline V gene. V was pared by 6 bases and J by 5 bases, with 13 bases between. The CDR3 bases are TGTGCCAGCAGGTCCGCAGACCCAAATGAAAAACTGTTTTTT. It is translated as CASRSADPNEKLFF.

The chain combines TRBV7-2 with TRBJ2-2; possibly TRBD1 for D (5 bases). The CDR3 covers 16 residues. Germline V gives CDR1 SGHTA, CDR2 FQGNSA. The V gene lost 6 bases and the J gene lost 4 bases, with 18 bases spanning the gap. CDR3 sequence reads: CASSPQQGVSTGELFF. The CDR3 coding sequence is TGTGCCAGCAGTCCCCAGCAGGGTGTGAGCACCGGGGAGCTGTTTTTT.

The CDR3 spells CASSPEASGVAGELFF. CDR3 in DNA: TGTGCCAGCAGCCCCGAGGCTAGTGGAGTCGCCGGGGAGCTGTTTTTT. This chain joins TRBV12-3 or TRBV12-4 and TRBJ2-2; unclear D gene. V was trimmed by 6 bases and J by 6 bases, leaving 20 bases between them. There are 16 residues in the CDR3.

This clonotype was picked up a small number of times. J is TRBJ1-3 and V is TRBV12-3 or TRBV12-4, with a tentative D call TRBD1 (6 bases). The CDR3 length is 13 residues. With 3 bases removed from V and 3 bases from J, the gap between germline ends came to 6 bases. The CDR3 spells CASSLDSGNTIYF. The CDR3 bases are TGTGCCAGCAGTTTGGACAGTGGAAACACCATATATTTT.

This clonotype was detected a few times. The rearrangement joins TRBV20-1 to TRBJ1-1; tentative D call: TRBD1 (5 bases). Trimming stripped 6 bases from V and 2 bases from J, with 16 bases between. This CDR3 spans 14 amino acids. Germline V gives CDR1 DFQATT, CDR2 SNEGSKA (reference sequence). The CDR3 loop reads CSASSVGGNTEAFF. The CDR3 DNA sequence: TGCAGTGCCTCTTCGGTGGGGGGAAACACTGAAGCTTTCTTT.

The gene calls are TRBV7-9 and TRBJ1-5; weak D call: TRBD1 (6 bases). CDR1 is SEHNR and CDR2 is FQNEAQ in the germline V gene (reference sequence). The germline V and J ends were trimmed by 4 bases and 3 bases, with 10 bases remaining between them. CDR3 length equals 14 residues. The CDR3 coding sequence is TGTGCCAGCAGCTCTGGACAGTTCAATCAGCCCCAGCATTTT. Translation gives CASSSGQFNQPQHF. The variable domain in full, with the rest retrieved from reference TRBV7-9 and TRBJ1-5, is DTGVSQNPRHKITKRGQNVTFRCDPISEHNRLYWYRQTLGQGPEFLTYFQNEAQLEKSRLLSDRFSAERPKGSFSTLEIQRTEQGDSAMYLCASSSGQFNQPQHFGDGTRLSIL.

This clonotype was observed many times. The chain links TRBV5-5 to TRBJ1-6, with 7 bases fitting TRBD1. The CDR3 is made up of 14 amino acids. The junction had 8 bases not matched to a gene; V was cut back by 4 bases and J by 10 bases. Germline loops: CDR1 SGHKS, CDR2 YYEKEE (reference sequence). CDR3 in DNA: TGTGCCAGCAGCCGGGACAGTATTTGGTCACCCCTCCACTTT. It yields the protein CASSRDSIWSPLHF.

This clonotype came up many times. The V call is TRBV4-2, the J call TRBJ1-1; 10 positions agree with TRBD1. CDR1 LGHNA and CDR2 YNFKEQ come from the germline V gene. The V gene end was trimmed by 0 bases and the J gene end by 0 bases; junction bases not matched to a gene: 4. The CDR3 runs to 17 residues. For the CDR3, the DNA is TGTGCCAGCAGCCAAGATGACAGGGGGCCGATGAACACTGAAGCTTTCTTT. It yields the protein CASSQDDRGPMNTEAFF.

This clonotype was counted at least ten times. This chain links TRBV5-6 with TRBJ1-1, with 7 bases fitting TRBD1. J gave up 0 bases and V 4 bases, and 9 bases lay outside the gene matches. Per the germline V gene, CDR1 is SGHDT and CDR2 is YYEEEE. The CDR3 covers 16 residues. The CDR3 DNA is TGTGCCAGCAGCCGCCCGGACAGGAATATGAACACTGAAGCTTTCTTT. Amino acids: CASSRPDRNMNTEAFF. The full variable domain, with the rest looked up from reference TRBV5-6 and TRBJ1-1, is DAGVTQSPTHLIKTRGQQVTLRCSPKSGHDTVSWYQQALGQGPQFIFQYYEEEERQRGNFPDRFSGHQFPNYSSELNVNALLLGDSALYLCASSRPDRNMNTEAFFGQGTRLTVV.

At least ten counts were recorded for this clonotype. The chain carries TRBV20-1 and TRBJ1-1; TRBD1 matches 7 bases. CDR1 is DFQATT, CDR2 SNEGSKA, per germline (reference sequence). The CDR3 totals 14 residues. V gave up 3 bases and J gave up 3 bases; unmatched junction bases: 7. DNA for the CDR3: TGCAGTGCTAGGACCCCGCAGGGGGACACTGAAGCTTTCTTT. Translation: CSARTPQGDTEAFF.

This clonotype was observed many times. V gene TRBV7-2 combines with J gene TRBJ2-1, with 7 bases aligning to TRBD1. Germline trimming cut 5 bases from V and 7 bases from J; bases unmatched to any gene: 5. The CDR3 has 13 residues. Germline V gene lookup returns CDR1 SGHTA and CDR2 FQGNSA. This chain's CDR3 is CASSPDRRNEQFF. The CDR3 nucleotides are TGTGCCAGCAGCCCGGACAGGAGAAATGAGCAGTTCTTC.

This clonotype was picked up many times. The chain uses TRBV20-1 and TRBJ2-2; D possibly uses TRBD1 or TRBD2 (7 bases each). The CDR3 sequence is 14 residues long. Germline V gene sequence: CDR1 DFQATT, CDR2 SNEGSKA (reference sequence). The V and J ends lost 0 bases and 4 bases respectively, with 9 bases between them. CDR3 coding DNA: TGCAGTGCTAGAGACAGGGGGGGCACCGGGGAGCTGTTTTTT. Translated, it gives CSARDRGGTGELFF.

In this sample, this clonotype turned up a few times. The gene calls are TRBV3-1 and TRBJ1-1; D remains ambiguous. With 0 bases removed from V and 5 bases from J, the gap between germline ends came to 10 bases. The CDR3 extends over 14 amino acids. Germline V gives CDR1 LGHDT, CDR2 YNNKEL (reference sequence). In DNA, the CDR3 is TGTGCCAGCAGCCAAGATCCCGGGCGGACTGAAGCTTTCTTT. Its protein is CASSQDPGRTEAFF.

This clonotype was observed many times. V and J are TRBV18 and TRBJ2-1; D uncertain. CDR1 and CDR2 (germline): KGHSH, LQKENI. Trimming pared 3 bases from V and 7 bases from J, leaving 16 bases between. The CDR3 contains 15 residues. The CDR3 loop is CASSPVASAENEQFF. Written as DNA, the CDR3 is TGTGCCAGCTCACCGGTTGCTTCGGCCGAAAATGAGCAGTTCTTC.

Ten or more counts support this clonotype. The CDR3 here is CSARGREREAFF. The CDR3 region has the DNA TGCAGTGCTAGGGGAAGGGAAAGGGAAGCTTTCTTT. This chain joins TRBV20-1 and TRBJ1-1; D gene unclear. V lost 3 bases to trimming and J lost 8 bases, with 13 bases between them. CDR3 size: 12 residues. Germline values: CDR1 DFQATT, CDR2 SNEGSKA (reference sequence).

The rearrangement links TRBV7-8 to TRBJ2-3, with 12 bases matching TRBD2. Looked up from germline, CDR1 is SGHVS and CDR2 is FQNEAQ. The CDR3 contains 19 residues. Trimming cost V 4 bases and J 2 bases; bases outside gene matches: 13. The CDR3 coding sequence is TGTGCCAGCAGCTCCCGACTCGAAACTAGCGGGGGGTTCACAGATACGCAGTATTTT. It yields the protein CASSSRLETSGGFTDTQYF.

The table lists this clonotype with many counts. The chain is built from TRBV20-1 and TRBJ2-5, with unresolved D. Germline-derived CDR1 and CDR2 are DFQATT and SNEGSKA (reference sequence). The CDR3 sequence is 14 residues long. V dropped 1 base and J dropped 1 base, with 10 bases sitting between them. The chain's CDR3 is CSARGYAFQETQYF. The CDR3 region has the DNA TGCAGTGCTAGAGGTTATGCCTTCCAAGAGACCCAGTACTTC.

The sample holds many counts of this clonotype. The chain recombines TRBV5-1 with TRBJ2-1, with TRBD2 identical over 12 bases. The germline V gene has CDR1 SGHRS and CDR2 YFSETQ. V was clipped by 3 bases and J by 3 bases; unmatched bases: 1. The CDR3 covers 15 residues. CDR3 amino acids: CASSWTSGNYNEQFF. For the CDR3, the DNA is TGCGCCAGCAGCTGGACTAGCGGGAACTACAATGAGCAGTTCTTC.

The rearrangement links TRBV10-3 to TRBJ1-3; a weak D match, TRBD1 (5 bases). Germline values: CDR1 ENHRY, CDR2 SYGVKD. V lost 4 bases and J lost 1, with 5 bases in between. The CDR3 sequence is 13 residues long. For the CDR3, the DNA is TGTGCCATCAGTGGACAGTCTGGAAACACCATATATTTT. It specifies CAISGQSGNTIYF.

This clonotype was observed at least ten times. The rearrangement joins TRBV4-3 to TRBJ1-4; 7 nucleotides match TRBD1. Germline loops: CDR1 LGHNA, CDR2 YSLEER. Germline trimming cut 0 bases from V and 5 bases from J; bases unmatched to any gene: 6. The CDR3 has 16 amino acids. The CDR3 DNA follows: TGCGCCAGCAGCCAAGATCAGGGACAGCAAAATGAAAAACTGTTTTTT. Translation gives CASSQDQGQQNEKLFF.

This clonotype appeared many times. CDR3 coding DNA: TGTGCCAGCAGCTTATACCGGGTGGACAGGGGGACCACCTACGAGCAGTACTTC. This sequence encodes CASSLYRVDRGTTYEQYF. The chain uses TRBV5-5 and TRBJ2-7; TRBD1 aligns across 10 bases. After removal of 2 bases from V and 2 bases from J, the junction contained 13 bases not matched to a gene. The V gene's germline CDR1 is SGHKS and CDR2 YYEKEE (reference sequence). The CDR3 contains 18 residues.

This clonotype was observed many times. The V call is TRBV7-2, the J call TRBJ1-2, with D hard to call. Germline V CDR1 and CDR2: SGHTA, FQGNSA. This CDR3 spans 15 amino acids. V dropped 5 bases and J dropped 6 bases, with 19 bases sitting between them. CDR3 nucleotide sequence: TGTGCCAGCAGCCCGCTATCTTGGACTGAAAATGGCTACACCTTC. Protein product: CASSPLSWTENGYTF.

The rearrangement joins TRBV4-3 to TRBJ2-1; D unresolved. V lost 0 bases to trimming and J lost 5 bases, with 11 bases between them. CDR3 length: 15 residues. Per the germline V gene, CDR1 is LGHNA and CDR2 is YSLEER. This CDR3 reads CASSQDPGWNNEQFF. The CDR3 nucleotides are TGCGCCAGCAGCCAAGATCCCGGCTGGAACAATGAGCAGTTCTTC.